This TCR beta chain was retrieved from a study of cytomegalovirus exposure and HLA in healthy donors. PCR employed 60 Vbeta and 13 Jbeta primers. The assay was immunoSEQ multiplex PCR, and TCRdb's table has in-frame clones only and misses some. This sample has about 34,000 clones, with around 82% found just once. CDR1 and CDR2 from the germline V gene are SGHTA and FQGNSA. This CDR3 is 16 amino acids long. V lost 0 bases and J lost 0, with 9 bases in between. Healthy individuals who donated bone marrow served as the donors. At sampling all donors were nominally healthy, likely with unrecorded immune exposures.

This TCR derives from a woman between 18 and 29 years old in good health and CMV-seropositive. V usage is TRBV7-2 and J usage is TRBJ1-3; unclear D gene. The material sequenced was PBMCs. The CDR3 nucleotides are TGTGCCAGCAGCTTAGCGCTACCACGCTCTGGAAACACCATATATTTT. Its translation: CASSLALPRSGNTIYF.